A selection of T cell receptor beta chains follows, all from one sample in a study of molecular identifiers for immune sequencing clone quantification. TCRdb independently ran MiXCR on the PCR reads; one entry per CDR3 protein. The data contain more than 450,000 distinct CDR3 sequences, 20% to 25% of them seen just once; the ten biggest clones take up approximately 0.84%. The material sequenced was naive CD8+ T cells from blood, with Jurkat cell RNA spiked in. These receptors were collected from a human donor in good health. Some libraries in this study had Jurkat cell RNA spiked in. Each CDR3 is given with its conserved first and last residue. D genes are given only for firm matches. Clone size is given for some rows only: seen once, a few or many times, or a class if the clone is expanded.

TRBV6-2/TRBV6-3,-,TRBJ2-7,-,CASSLTGLPSYEQYF,TGTGCCAGCAGTCTAACAGGACTCCCCTCCTACGAGCAGTACTTC
TRBV4-3,-,TRBJ1-1,many,CASSWGGGGTEAFF,TGCGCCAGCAGCTGGGGGGGCGGGGGCACTGAAGCTTTCTTT
TRBV30,-,TRBJ2-7,few,CAWSGGQPGSEQYF,TGTGCCTGGAGTGGCGGCCAACCGGGGAGCGAGCAGTACTTC
TRBV12-3/TRBV12-4,-,TRBJ2-5,-,CASSFIGQETQYF,TGTGCCAGCAGTTTTATCGGTCAAGAGACCCAGTACTTC
TRBV12-3/TRBV12-4,-,TRBJ1-2,few,CASSSDGYTFGYTF,TGTGCCAGCAGTTCGGACGGATATACTTTTGGCTACACCTTC
TRBV20-1,TRBD2,TRBJ2-7,-,CSARMGEGSYEQYF,TGCAGTGCTAGAATGGGGGAGGGCTCCTACGAGCAGTACTTC
TRBV12-3/TRBV12-4,-,TRBJ2-3,many,CASSFSRITSTDTQYF,TGTGCCAGCAGTTTTTCCAGGATCACTAGCACAGATACGCAGTATTTT
TRBV4-3,TRBD2,TRBJ2-1,-,CASSQDPGLGTDNEEFF,TGCGCCAGCAGCCAGGATCCGGGACTAGGAACTGACAATGAGGAGTTCTTC
TRBV6-2/TRBV6-3,-,TRBJ2-7,-,CATRDLLSPYEQYF,TGTGCCACCCGGGACCTGTTGAGCCCCTACGAGCAGTACTTC
TRBV2,-,TRBJ2-7,few,CASSENSGGHEQYF,TGTGCCAGCAGTGAAAACTCGGGGGGCCACGAGCAGTACTTC
TRBV9,-,TRBJ1-3,few,CASSTLSWDTIYF,TGTGCCAGCAGCACGCTGTCCTGGGACACCATATATTTT
TRBV6-6,-,TRBJ1-5,many,CASSYVSRKNQPQHF,TGTGCCAGCAGTTACGTTAGTCGCAAAAATCAGCCCCAGCATTTT
TRBV9,TRBD2,TRBJ2-3,-,CASSYGRGIPGADTPYF,TGTGCCAGCAGCTACGGGAGGGGGATCCCTGGCGCAGATACGCCGTATTTT
TRBV2,-,TRBJ2-4,many,CASNSPGNLAKNIQYF,TGTGCCAGCAATTCCCCGGGGAATCTAGCCAAAAACATTCAGTACTTC
TRBV7-9,-,TRBJ1-1,many,CASSEPGNEAFF,TGTGCCAGCAGCGAACCGGGAAATGAAGCTTTCTTT
TRBV5-1,-,TRBJ2-7,many,CASSLDNDYEQYF,TGCGCCAGCAGCTTGGATAACGACTACGAGCAGTACTTC
TRBV6-2/TRBV6-3,TRBD2,TRBJ2-5,few,CASSPYSGRPLTQYF,TGTGCCAGCAGTCCCTACAGCGGGAGGCCCTTGACCCAGTACTTC
TRBV28,-,TRBJ2-7,many,CASSFRTYEQYF,TGTGCCAGCAGTTTCCGGACCTACGAGCAGTACTTC
TRBV15,-,TRBJ2-5,-,CATSRGIGETQYF,TGTGCCACCAGCAGAGGGATCGGAGAGACCCAGTACTTC
TRBV30,-,TRBJ2-1,-,CARGETYNEQFF,TGTGCCCGTGGGGAAACCTACAATGAGCAGTTCTTC
TRBV9,TRBD2,TRBJ2-6,few,CASSGSSGRYGGANVLTF,TGTGCCAGCAGCGGTTCTAGCGGGAGGTATGGTGGGGCCAACGTCCTGACTTTC
TRBV20-1,-,TRBJ2-3,many,CSARPSTQGTQYF,TGCAGTGCTAGGCCTAGCACACAGGGTACGCAGTATTTT
TRBV7-6,TRBD2,TRBJ2-7,few,CASRPRGGYEQYF,TGTGCCAGCAGGCCTCGCGGGGGGTACGAGCAGTACTTC
TRBV19,-,TRBJ2-3,-,CASNLPPVTRVRTDTQYF,TGTGCCAGTAATCTCCCCCCAGTGACTAGAGTGCGCACAGATACGCAGTATTTT
TRBV20-1,TRBD2,TRBJ2-5,few,CSAVIPGLAGGPQETQYF,TGCAGTGCAGTCATCCCGGGACTAGCGGGGGGGCCTCAAGAGACCCAGTACTTC
TRBV6-5,TRBD1,TRBJ1-4,many,CASSWGGTDEKLFF,TGTGCCAGCAGTTGGGGCGGGACAGATGAAAAACTGTTTTTT
TRBV30,TRBD2,TRBJ2-7,many,CAWSVLAGAAYEQYF,TGTGCCTGGAGTGTACTCGCGGGAGCAGCCTACGAGCAGTACTTC
TRBV27,TRBD1,TRBJ2-2,-,CASSRQGPGELFF,TGTGCCAGCAGTAGACAGGGTCCCGGGGAGCTGTTTTTT
TRBV6-2/TRBV6-3,-,TRBJ1-6,-,CASSYLGSNSPLHF,TGTGCCAGCAGTTACTTGGGGAGTAATTCACCCCTCCACTTT
TRBV2,TRBD1,TRBJ2-7,many,CASRGQGSYEQYF,TGTGCCAGCAGAGGACAGGGGTCCTACGAGCAGTACTTC
TRBV29-1,-,TRBJ2-6,many,CSVEVGDNLSGANVLTF,TGCAGCGTTGAAGTTGGGGACAACCTATCTGGGGCCAACGTCCTGACTTTC